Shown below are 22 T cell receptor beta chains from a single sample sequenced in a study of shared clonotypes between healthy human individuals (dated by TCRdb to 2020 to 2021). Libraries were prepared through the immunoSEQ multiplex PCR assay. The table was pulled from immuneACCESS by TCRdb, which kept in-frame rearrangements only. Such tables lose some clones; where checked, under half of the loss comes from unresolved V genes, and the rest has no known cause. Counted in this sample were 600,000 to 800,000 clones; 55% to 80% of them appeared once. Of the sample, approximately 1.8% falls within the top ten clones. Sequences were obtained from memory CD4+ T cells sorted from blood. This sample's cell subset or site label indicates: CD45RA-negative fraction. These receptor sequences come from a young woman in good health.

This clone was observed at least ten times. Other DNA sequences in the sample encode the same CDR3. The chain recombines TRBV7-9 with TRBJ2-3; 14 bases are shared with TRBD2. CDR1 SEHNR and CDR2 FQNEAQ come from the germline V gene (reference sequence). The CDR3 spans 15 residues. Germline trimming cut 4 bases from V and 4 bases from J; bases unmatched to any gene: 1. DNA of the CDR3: TGTGCCAGCAGCTCGACTAGCGGGAGGGCAGATACGCAGTATTTT. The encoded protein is CASSSTSGRADTQYF.

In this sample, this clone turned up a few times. CDR3 protein: CASSKRTKQGANEQFF. In DNA form, the CDR3 reads TGCGCCAGCAGCAAGCGGACCAAACAGGGGGCAAATGAGCAGTTCTTC. The rearrangement links TRBV5-1 to TRBJ2-1; 9 nucleotides align to TRBD1. This CDR3 has 16 residues. Germline V gene lookup returns CDR1 SGHRS and CDR2 YFSETQ. J gave up 7 bases and V 4 bases, and 12 bases lay outside the gene matches.

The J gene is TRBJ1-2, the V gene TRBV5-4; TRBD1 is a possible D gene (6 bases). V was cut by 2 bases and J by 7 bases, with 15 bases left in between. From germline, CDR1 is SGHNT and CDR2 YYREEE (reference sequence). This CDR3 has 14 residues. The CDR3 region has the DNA TGTGCCAGCAGCTTTAACACCCAAGGGGGTGGCTACACCTTC. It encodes CASSFNTQGGGYTF.

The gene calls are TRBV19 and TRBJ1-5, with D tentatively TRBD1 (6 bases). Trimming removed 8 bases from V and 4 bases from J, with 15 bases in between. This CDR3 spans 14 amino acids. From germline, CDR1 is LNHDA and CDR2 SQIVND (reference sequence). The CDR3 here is CASFQQGLNQPQHF. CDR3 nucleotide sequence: TGTGCCAGTTTCCAACAGGGCCTAAATCAGCCCCAGCATTTT.

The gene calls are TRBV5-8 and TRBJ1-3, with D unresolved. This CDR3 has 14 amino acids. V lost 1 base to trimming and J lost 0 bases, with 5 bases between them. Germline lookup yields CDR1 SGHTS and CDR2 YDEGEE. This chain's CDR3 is CASSLRTSGNTIYF. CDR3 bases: TGTGCCAGCAGCTTGAGGACCTCTGGAAACACCATATATTTT.

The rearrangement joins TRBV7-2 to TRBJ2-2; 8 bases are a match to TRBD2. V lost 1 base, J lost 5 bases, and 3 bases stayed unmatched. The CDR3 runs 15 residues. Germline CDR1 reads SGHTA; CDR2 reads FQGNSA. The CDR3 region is CASSLVQRGTGELFF. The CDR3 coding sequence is TGTGCCAGCAGCTTAGTCCAGCGGGGGACCGGGGAGCTGTTTTTT. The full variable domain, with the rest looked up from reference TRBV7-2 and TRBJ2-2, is GAGVSQSPSNKVTEKGKDVELRCDPISGHTALYWYRQSLGQGLEFLIYFQGNSAPDKSGLPSDRFSAERTGGSVSTLTIQRTQQEDSAVYLCASSLVQRGTGELFFGEGSRLTVL.

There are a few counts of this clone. The CDR3 is CASSYSASGSGDTQYF. The CDR3 DNA sequence: TGTGCCAGCAGCTACTCGGCTAGCGGGAGTGGGGATACGCAGTATTTT. The rearrangement uses TRBV7-3 and TRBJ2-3; 10 nucleotides align to TRBD2. Germline CDR1 and CDR2: SGHTA and FQGTGA. Trimming at V came to 4 bases and at J to 6 bases, leaving 10 bases not matched to a gene. The CDR3 spans 16 residues.

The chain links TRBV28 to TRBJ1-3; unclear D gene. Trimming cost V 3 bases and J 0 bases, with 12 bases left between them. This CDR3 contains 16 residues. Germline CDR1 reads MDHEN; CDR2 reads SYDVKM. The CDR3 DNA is TGTGCCAGCAGTTTTCGAGGTTACTACTCTGGAAACACCATATATTTT. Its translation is CASSFRGYYSGNTIYF.

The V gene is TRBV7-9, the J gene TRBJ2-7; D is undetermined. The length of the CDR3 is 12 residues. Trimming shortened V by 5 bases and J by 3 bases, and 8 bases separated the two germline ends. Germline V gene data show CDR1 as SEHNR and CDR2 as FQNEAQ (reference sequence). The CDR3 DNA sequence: TGTGCCAGCAGCCCCCAGAGCTACGAGCAGTACTTC. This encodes CASSPQSYEQYF.

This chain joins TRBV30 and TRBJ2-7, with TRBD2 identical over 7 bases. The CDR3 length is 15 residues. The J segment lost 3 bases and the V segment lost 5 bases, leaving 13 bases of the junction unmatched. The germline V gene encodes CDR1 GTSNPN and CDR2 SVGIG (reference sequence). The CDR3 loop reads CAWRRASGLNYEQYF. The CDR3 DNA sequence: TGTGCCTGGCGAAGGGCTAGCGGACTAAACTACGAGCAGTACTTC. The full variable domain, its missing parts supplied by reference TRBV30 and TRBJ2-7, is SQTIHQWPATLVQPVGSPLSLECTVEGTSNPNLYWYRQAAGRGLQLLFYSVGIGQISSEVPQNLSASRPQDRQFILSSKKLLLSDSGFYLCAWRRASGLNYEQYFGPGTRLTVT.

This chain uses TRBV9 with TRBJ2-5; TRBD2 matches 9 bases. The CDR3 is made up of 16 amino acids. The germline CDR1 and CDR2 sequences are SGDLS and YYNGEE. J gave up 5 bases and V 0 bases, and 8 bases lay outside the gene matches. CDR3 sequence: CASSVGLAGWHETQYF. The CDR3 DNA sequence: TGTGCCAGCAGCGTAGGCCTAGCGGGATGGCATGAGACCCAGTACTTC.

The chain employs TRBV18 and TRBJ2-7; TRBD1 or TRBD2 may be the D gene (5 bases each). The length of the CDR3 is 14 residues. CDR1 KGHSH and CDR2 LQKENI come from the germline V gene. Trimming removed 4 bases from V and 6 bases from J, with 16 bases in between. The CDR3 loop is CASSHTEGLREQYF. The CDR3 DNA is TGTGCCAGCTCACACACCGAGGGGTTACGCGAGCAGTACTTC.

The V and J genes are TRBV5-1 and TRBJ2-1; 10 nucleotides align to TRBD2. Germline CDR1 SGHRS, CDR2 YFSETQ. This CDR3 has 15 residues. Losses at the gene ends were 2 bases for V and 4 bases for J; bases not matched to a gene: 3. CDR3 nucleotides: TGCGCCAGCAGCTTCGGACTAGCGGAATACAATGAGCAGTTCTTC. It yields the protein CASSFGLAEYNEQFF. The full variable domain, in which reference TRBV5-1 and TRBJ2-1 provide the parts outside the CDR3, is KAGVTQTPRYLIKTRGQQVTLSCSPISGHRSVSWYQQTPGQGLQFLFEYFSETQRNKGNFPGRFSGRQFSNSRSEMNVSTLELGDSALYLCASSFGLAEYNEQFFGPGTRLTVL.

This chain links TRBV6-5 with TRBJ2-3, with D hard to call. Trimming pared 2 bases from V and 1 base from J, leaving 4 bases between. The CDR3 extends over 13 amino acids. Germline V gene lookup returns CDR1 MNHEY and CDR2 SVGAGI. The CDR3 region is CASSYPGTDTQYF. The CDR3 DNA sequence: TGTGCCAGCAGTTACCCGGGCACAGATACGCAGTATTTT.

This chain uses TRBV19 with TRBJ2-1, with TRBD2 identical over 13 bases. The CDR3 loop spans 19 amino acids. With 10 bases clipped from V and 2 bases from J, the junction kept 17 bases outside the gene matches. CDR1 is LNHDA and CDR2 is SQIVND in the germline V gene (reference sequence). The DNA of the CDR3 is TGTGCCACAGGAAAGACTAGCGGGAGGACCAGTTCCCCCTACAATGAGCAGTTCTTC. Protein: CATGKTSGRTSSPYNEQFF.

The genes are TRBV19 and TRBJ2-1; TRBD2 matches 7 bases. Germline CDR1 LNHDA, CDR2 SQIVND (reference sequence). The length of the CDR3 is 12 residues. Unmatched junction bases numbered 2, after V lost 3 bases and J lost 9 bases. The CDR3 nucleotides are TGTGCCAGTAGTATCGAGCGGGGTGAGCAGTTCTTC. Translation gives CASSIERGEQFF.

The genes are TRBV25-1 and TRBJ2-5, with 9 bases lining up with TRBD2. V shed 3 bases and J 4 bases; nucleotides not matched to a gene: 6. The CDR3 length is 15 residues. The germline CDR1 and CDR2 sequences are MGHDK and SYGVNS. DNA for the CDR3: TGTGCCAGCAGTGAGCCTAGCGGGACCCCAGAGACCCAGTACTTC. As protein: CASSEPSGTPETQYF.

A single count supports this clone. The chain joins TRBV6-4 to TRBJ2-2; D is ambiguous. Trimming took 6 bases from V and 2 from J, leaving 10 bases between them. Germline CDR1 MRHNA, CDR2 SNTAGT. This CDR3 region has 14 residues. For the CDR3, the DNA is TGTGCCAGCAGGACCACGTCTAACACCGGGGAGCTGTTTTTT. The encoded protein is CASRTTSNTGELFF.

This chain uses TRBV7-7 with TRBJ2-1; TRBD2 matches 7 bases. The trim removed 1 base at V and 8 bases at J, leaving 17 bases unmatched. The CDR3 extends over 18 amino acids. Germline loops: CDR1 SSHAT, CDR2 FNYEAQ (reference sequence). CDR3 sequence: CASSLGGLGAGEGDEQFF. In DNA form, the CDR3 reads TGTGCCAGCAGCTTAGGGGGCCTCGGGGCGGGAGAAGGAGATGAGCAGTTCTTC.

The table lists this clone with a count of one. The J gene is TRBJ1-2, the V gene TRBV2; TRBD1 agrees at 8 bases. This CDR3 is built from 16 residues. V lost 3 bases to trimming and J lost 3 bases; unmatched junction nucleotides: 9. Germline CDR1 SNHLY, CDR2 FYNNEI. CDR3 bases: TGTGCCAGCAGTGACCGGTTGGCAGGGGGCTACTATGGCTACACCTTC. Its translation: CASSDRLAGGYYGYTF.

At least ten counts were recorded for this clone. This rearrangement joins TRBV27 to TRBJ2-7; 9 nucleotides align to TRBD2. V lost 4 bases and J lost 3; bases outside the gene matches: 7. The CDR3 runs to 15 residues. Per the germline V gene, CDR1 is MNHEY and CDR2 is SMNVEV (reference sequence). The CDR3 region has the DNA TGTGCCAGCAGTTCGTTTGCGGGAGGGGGCTACGAGCAGTACTTC. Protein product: CASSSFAGGGYEQYF.

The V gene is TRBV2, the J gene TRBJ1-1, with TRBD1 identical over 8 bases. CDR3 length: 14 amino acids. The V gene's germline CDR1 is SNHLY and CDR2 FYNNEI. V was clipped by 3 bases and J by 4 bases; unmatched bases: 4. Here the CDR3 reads CASSDWTGSTEAFF. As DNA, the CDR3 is TGTGCCAGCAGTGATTGGACAGGGAGCACTGAAGCTTTCTTT.